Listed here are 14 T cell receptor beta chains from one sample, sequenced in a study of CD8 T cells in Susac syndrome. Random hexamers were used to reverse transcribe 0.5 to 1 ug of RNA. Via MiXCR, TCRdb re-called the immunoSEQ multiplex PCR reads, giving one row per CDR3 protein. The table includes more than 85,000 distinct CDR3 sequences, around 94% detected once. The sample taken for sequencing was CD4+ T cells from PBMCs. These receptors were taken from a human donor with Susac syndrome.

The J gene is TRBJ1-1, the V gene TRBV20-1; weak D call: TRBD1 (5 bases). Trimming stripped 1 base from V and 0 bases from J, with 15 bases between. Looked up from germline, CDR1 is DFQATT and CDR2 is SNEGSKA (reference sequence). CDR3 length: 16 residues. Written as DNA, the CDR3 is TGCAGTGCTAGAGTTGGGGGAGGCAGCATGAACACTGAAGCTTTCTTT. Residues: CSARVGGGSMNTEAFF.

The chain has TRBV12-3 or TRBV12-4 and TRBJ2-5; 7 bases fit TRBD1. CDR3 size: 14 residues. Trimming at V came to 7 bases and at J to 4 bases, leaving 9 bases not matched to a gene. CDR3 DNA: TGTGCCAGCACCCAGACAGGGACCCGAGAGACCCAGTACTTC. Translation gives CASTQTGTRETQYF.

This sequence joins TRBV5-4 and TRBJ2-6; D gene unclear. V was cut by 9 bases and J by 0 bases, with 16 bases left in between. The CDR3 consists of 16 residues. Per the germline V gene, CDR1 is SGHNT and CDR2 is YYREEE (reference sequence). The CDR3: CANLTPEHSGANVLTF. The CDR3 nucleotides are TGTGCCAACCTTACCCCAGAGCACTCTGGGGCCAACGTCCTGACTTTC.

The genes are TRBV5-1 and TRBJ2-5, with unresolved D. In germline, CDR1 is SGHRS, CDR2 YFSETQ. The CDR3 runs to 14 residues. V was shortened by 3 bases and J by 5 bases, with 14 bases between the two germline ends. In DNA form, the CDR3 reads TGCGCCAGCAGCTCTCTAGGAACGGTCGAGACCCAGTACTTC. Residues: CASSSLGTVETQYF. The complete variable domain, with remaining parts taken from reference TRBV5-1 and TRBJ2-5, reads KAGVTQTPRYLIKTRGQQVTLSCSPISGHRSVSWYQQTPGQGLQFLFEYFSETQRNKGNFPGRFSGRQFSNSRSEMNVSTLELGDSALYLCASSSLGTVETQYFGPGTRLLVL.

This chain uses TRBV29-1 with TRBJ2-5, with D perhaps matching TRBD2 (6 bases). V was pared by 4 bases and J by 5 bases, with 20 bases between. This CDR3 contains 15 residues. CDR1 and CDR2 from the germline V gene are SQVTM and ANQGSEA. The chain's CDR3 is CSVAEGSEIQETQYF. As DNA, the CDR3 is TGCAGCGTTGCGGAGGGGTCGGAAATACAGGAGACCCAGTACTTC.

DNA for the CDR3: TGCAGTGCCCTTTACTTGGGCAGGGGAGGCAATCAGCCCCAGCATTTT. It yields the protein CSALYLGRGGNQPQHF. The chain employs TRBV20-1 and TRBJ1-5; the D gene is possibly TRBD1 (6 bases). CDR1 is DFQATT and CDR2 is SNEGSKA in the germline V gene (reference sequence). The CDR3 is 16 residues long. V lost 6 bases and J 2 bases, leaving 20 bases between the germline ends.

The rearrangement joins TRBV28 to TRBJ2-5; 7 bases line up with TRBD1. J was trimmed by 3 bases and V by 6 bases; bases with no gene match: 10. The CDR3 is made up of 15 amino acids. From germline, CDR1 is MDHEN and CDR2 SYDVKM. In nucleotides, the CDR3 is TGTGCCAGCAGGGACAGGACGGACCTTAAAGAGACCCAGTACTTC. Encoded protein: CASRDRTDLKETQYF.

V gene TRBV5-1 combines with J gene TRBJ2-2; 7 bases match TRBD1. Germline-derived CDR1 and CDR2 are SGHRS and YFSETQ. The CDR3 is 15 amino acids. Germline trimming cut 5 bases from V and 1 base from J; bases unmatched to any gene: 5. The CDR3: CASSWTGGNTGELFF. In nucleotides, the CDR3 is TGCGCCAGCAGTTGGACAGGAGGGAACACCGGGGAGCTGTTTTTT.

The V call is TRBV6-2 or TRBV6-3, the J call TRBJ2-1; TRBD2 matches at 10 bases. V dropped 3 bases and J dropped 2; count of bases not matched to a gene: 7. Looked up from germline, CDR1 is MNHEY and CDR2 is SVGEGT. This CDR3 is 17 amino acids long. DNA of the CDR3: TGTGCCAGCAGTTATCGTATTAGCGGGGGGCCCTACAATGAGCAGTTCTTC. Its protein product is CASSYRISGGPYNEQFF.

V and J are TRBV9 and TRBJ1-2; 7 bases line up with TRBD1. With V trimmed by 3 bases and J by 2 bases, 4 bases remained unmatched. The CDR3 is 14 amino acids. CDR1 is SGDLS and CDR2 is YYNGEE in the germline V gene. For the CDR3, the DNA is TGTGCCAGCAGCGCACCAGGGGGAAACTATGGCTACACCTTC. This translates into CASSAPGGNYGYTF.

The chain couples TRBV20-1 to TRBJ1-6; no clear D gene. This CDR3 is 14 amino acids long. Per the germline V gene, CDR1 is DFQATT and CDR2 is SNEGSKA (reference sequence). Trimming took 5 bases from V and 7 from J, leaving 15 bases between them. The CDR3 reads CSALDGRGNSPLHF. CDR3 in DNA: TGCAGTGCTCTTGACGGTCGCGGAAATTCACCCCTCCACTTT.

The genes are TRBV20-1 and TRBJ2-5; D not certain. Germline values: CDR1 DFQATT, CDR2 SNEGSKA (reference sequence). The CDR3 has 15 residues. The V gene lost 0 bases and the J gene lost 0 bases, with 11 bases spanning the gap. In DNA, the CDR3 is TGCAGTGCTAGAGATGGGAATTTGTACCAAGAGACCCAGTACTTC. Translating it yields CSARDGNLYQETQYF.

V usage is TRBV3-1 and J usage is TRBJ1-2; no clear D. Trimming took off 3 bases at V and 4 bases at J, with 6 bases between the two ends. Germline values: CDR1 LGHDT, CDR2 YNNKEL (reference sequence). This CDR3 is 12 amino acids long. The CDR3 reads CASSQGIYGYTF. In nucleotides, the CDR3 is TGTGCCAGCAGCCAGGGTATCTATGGCTACACCTTC.

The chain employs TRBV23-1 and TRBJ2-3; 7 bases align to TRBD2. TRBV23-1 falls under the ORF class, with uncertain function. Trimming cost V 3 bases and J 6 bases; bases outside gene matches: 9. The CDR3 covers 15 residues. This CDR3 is CASSHRGVPGDTQYF. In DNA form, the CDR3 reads TGCGCCAGCAGTCATCGGGGGGTGCCTGGGGATACGCAGTATTTT.